The 14 T cell receptor beta chains reported below all come from one sample, sequenced in a study of regulatory T cells in long-lasting Graves disease. The time point is: newly diagnosed GD, antithyroid drugs for less than 3 months. Making the TCR library involved RNA that had been extracted from PBMCs. Through Arm-PCR of CDR3 regions and iRepertoire HTBI primers, TCR beta libraries were built. From the multiplex PCR reads, TCRdb called clonotypes with MiXCR, one entry per CDR3 protein. The repertoire has 500,000 or so distinct CDR3 sequences, about 15% of them found once; the top ten carry 17%. This sample also belongs to another study, concerning T cells in Graves' hyperthyroidism and ophthalmopathy.

The source was peripheral blood mononuclear cells (PBMCs), collected at new diagnosis, from a patient treated with antithyroid drugs. The receptors here all came from a woman aged 45-65 years with Graves disease.

This clonotype was seen many times. The DNA for the CDR3 is TGTGCCAGCAGCTTGGGGTCTAGCGGGAGCTTAGCTGATACGCAGTATTTT. Its protein is CASSLGSSGSLADTQYF. V and J are TRBV11-3 and TRBJ2-3, with 10 bases that match TRBD2. The CDR3 has 17 amino acids. Germline V gives CDR1 SGHNT, CDR2 YENEEA. J lost 6 bases, V lost 3 bases, and 12 bases had no gene match.

This clonotype was counted ten times or more. The chain carries TRBV6-1 and TRBJ1-2; possible D gene TRBD1, 5 bases. CDR1 MNHNS and CDR2 SASEGT come from the germline V gene. There are 14 residues in the CDR3. V was cut by 0 bases and J by 13 bases, with 18 bases left in between. The CDR3 DNA is TGTGCCAGCAGTGAAGCGGGAGAGTGGGACGTTTTCACCTTC. Protein: CASSEAGEWDVFTF.

The chain couples TRBV7-8 to TRBJ1-2, with D unclear. CDR3 length: 14 amino acids. Germline CDR1 and CDR2: SGHVS and FQNEAQ. Trimming stripped 1 base from V and 0 bases from J, with 6 bases between. The DNA of the CDR3 is TGTGCCAGCAGCTTAGTGGACTCTAACTATGGCTACACCTTC. This translates into CASSLVDSNYGYTF.

In this sample, this clonotype turned up a few times. This rearrangement joins TRBV9 to TRBJ1-2; D gene uncertain. The CDR3 is 14 residues long. In germline, CDR1 is SGDLS, CDR2 YYNGEE. Trimming cost V 6 bases and J 0 bases, with 12 bases left between them. The CDR3 region has the DNA TGTGCCAGCACCCGCTCGGGGTCTAACTATGGCTACACCTTC. Residues: CASTRSGSNYGYTF. Variable domain in full (rest from reference TRBV9 and TRBJ1-2): DSGVTQTPKHLITATGQRVTLRCSPRSGDLSVYWYQQSLDQGLQFLIQYYNGEERAKGNILERFSAQQFPDLHSELNLSSLELGDSALYFCASTRSGSNYGYTFGSGTRLTVV.

This clonotype was counted ten times or more. The chain recombines TRBV11-2 with TRBJ2-1; D is perhaps TRBD2 (6 bases). V lost 7 bases and J 1 base, leaving 14 bases between the germline ends. The germline CDR1 and CDR2 sequences are SGHAT and FQNNGV. This CDR3 has 15 amino acids. CDR3 sequence (DNA): TGTGCCAGCACCACGGGGAGGAGGTCCTACAATGAGCAGTTCTTC. Protein product: CASTTGRRSYNEQFF.

This clonotype was counted many times. V usage is TRBV6-5 and J usage is TRBJ1-5; D perhaps matches TRBD1 (5 bases). Germline V CDR1 and CDR2: MNHEY, SVGAGI. CDR3 length: 14 amino acids. V shed 2 bases and J shed 6 bases, with 11 bases lying between them. For the CDR3, the DNA is TGTGCCAGCAGTTACGGTGCGGGGGTTCAGCCCCAGCATTTT. As protein: CASSYGAGVQPQHF.

This clonotype was seen repeatedly, ten times or more. J is TRBJ2-7 and V is TRBV28; D unresolved. The CDR3 is made up of 11 amino acids. Germline CDR1 is MDHEN and CDR2 is SYDVKM. Trimming shortened V by 6 bases and J by 3 bases, and 6 bases separated the two germline ends. As DNA, the CDR3 is TGTGCCAGCAGCTCCATCTACGAGCAGTACTTC. Protein sequence: CASSSIYEQYF.

This clonotype appeared many times. This chain links TRBV3-1 with TRBJ1-5, with 7 bases aligning to TRBD1. The V and J ends lost 4 bases and 4 bases, in that order; junction bases with no gene match: 7. Germline values: CDR1 LGHDT, CDR2 YNNKEL (reference sequence). This CDR3 region has 15 residues. CDR3 coding DNA: TGTGCCAGCAGCCCAGGGACAGACAATAATCAGCCCCAGCATTTT. Translating it yields CASSPGTDNNQPQHF.

This clonotype occurred many times. V usage is TRBV29-1 and J usage is TRBJ2-1; D is possibly TRBD1 (6 bases). The CDR3 is 13 residues long. Trimming shortened V by 4 bases and J by 4 bases, and 11 bases separated the two germline ends. The germline gives CDR1 SQVTM, CDR2 ANQGSEA. The CDR3 coding sequence is TGCAGCGTTGGGACAGTAGCTTACAATGAGCAGTTCTTC. Amino acids: CSVGTVAYNEQFF.

There are many counts of this clonotype. This chain links TRBV12-3 or TRBV12-4 with TRBJ2-7; D call uncertain. This CDR3 has 12 residues. Trimming left V 6 bases short and J 3 bases short, with 9 bases between. CDR3 sequence reads: CASSRILYEQYF. DNA of the CDR3: TGTGCCAGCAGCCGGATTCTCTACGAGCAGTACTTC.

This clonotype came up many times. The V and J genes are TRBV20-1 and TRBJ2-3; D not resolved. The V gene's germline CDR1 is DFQATT and CDR2 SNEGSKA (reference sequence). The CDR3 contains 17 residues. V was trimmed by 0 bases and J by 4 bases, leaving 20 bases between them. The chain's CDR3 is CSARDRTTYVLPDTQYF. For the CDR3, the DNA is TGCAGTGCTAGAGATCGAACTACCTACGTCCTCCCAGATACGCAGTATTTT.

This clonotype was observed at least ten times. The junction differs from germline at one of its ends, possibly a read error. The chain uses TRBV2 and TRBJ1-1, with 7 bases matching TRBD1. Per germline, CDR1 SNHLY and CDR2 FYNNEI. This CDR3 contains 13 residues. The CDR3 protein is CASSGPGGTEAFF. The CDR3 region has the DNA TGCGCCAGCAGCGGCCCAGGGGGCACTGAAGCTTTCTTT.

This sequence joins TRBV29-1 and TRBJ1-2; D gene ambiguous. This CDR3 is built from 12 residues. Germline assignment: CDR1 SQVTM and CDR2 ANQGSEA. V lost 5 bases, J lost 5 bases, and 12 bases lay in between. Written as DNA, the CDR3 is TGCAGCGTTATCGTGGCCGGTTATGGCTACACCTTC. Protein: CSVIVAGYGYTF.

This clonotype was found many times. The rearrangement links TRBV3-1 to TRBJ2-5; 7 nucleotides match TRBD2. Germline-derived CDR1 and CDR2 are LGHDT and YNNKEL (reference sequence). CDR3 size: 16 residues. Trimming took 0 bases from V and 5 from J; bases not matched to a gene: 9. CDR3 DNA: TGTGCCAGCAGCCAAGAGTACGGCGGGAGAGCGGAGACCCAGTACTTC. As protein: CASSQEYGGRAETQYF.